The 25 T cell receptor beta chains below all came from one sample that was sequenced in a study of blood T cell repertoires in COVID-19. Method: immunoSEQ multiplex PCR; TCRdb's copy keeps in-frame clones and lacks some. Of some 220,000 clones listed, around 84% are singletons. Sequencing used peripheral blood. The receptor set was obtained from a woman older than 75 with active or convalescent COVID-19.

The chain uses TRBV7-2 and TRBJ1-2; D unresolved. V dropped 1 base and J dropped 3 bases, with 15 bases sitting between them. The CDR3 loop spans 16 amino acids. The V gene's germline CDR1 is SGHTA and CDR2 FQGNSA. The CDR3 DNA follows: TGTGCCAGCAGCTTAGAACTAGGGCCCTCACACTATGGCTACACCTTC. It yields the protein CASSLELGPSHYGYTF.

CDR3 loop: CATFDRPNTGELFF. In nucleotides, the CDR3 is TGTGCCACCTTCGACAGACCGAACACCGGGGAGCTGTTTTTT. The rearrangement links TRBV5-5 to TRBJ2-2; D perhaps matches TRBD1 (5 bases). Germline V lookup: CDR1 SGHKS, CDR2 YYEKEE (reference sequence). The CDR3 extends over 14 amino acids. V lost 9 bases and J 0 bases, leaving 12 bases between the germline ends.

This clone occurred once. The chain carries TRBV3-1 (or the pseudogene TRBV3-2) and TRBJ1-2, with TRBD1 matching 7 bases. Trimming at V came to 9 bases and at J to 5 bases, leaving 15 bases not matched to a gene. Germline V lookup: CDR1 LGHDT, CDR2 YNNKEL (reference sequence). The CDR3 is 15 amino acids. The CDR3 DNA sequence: TGTGCCAGACGAGAAAGGGGGCTAAGGAGTTATGGCTACACCTTC. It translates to CARRERGLRSYGYTF.

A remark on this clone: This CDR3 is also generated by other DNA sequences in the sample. The CDR3 region has the DNA TGCGCCAGCAGCTCAGGACTAGCGGGAGGGCAGGAGACCCAGTACTTC. The encoded protein is CASSSGLAGGQETQYF. This chain links TRBV5-1 with TRBJ2-5; 15 bases line up with TRBD2. The CDR3 extends over 16 amino acids. Trimming cost V 3 bases and J 5 bases; bases outside gene matches: 5. In germline, CDR1 is SGHRS, CDR2 YFSETQ.

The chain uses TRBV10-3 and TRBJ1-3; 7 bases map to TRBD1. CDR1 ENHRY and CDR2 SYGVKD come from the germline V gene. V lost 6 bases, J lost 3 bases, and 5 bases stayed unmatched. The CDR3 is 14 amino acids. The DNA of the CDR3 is TGTGCCATCAGCGACAGGGACCTTGGAAACACCATATATTTT. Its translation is CAISDRDLGNTIYF.

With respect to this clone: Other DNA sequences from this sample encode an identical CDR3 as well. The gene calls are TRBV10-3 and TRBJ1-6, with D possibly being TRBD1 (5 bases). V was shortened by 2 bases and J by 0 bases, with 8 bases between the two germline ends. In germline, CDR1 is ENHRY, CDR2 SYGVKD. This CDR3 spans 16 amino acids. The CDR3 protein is CAISEQGSSYNSPLHF. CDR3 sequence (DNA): TGTGCCATCAGTGAGCAGGGTAGCTCCTATAATTCACCCCTCCACTTT.

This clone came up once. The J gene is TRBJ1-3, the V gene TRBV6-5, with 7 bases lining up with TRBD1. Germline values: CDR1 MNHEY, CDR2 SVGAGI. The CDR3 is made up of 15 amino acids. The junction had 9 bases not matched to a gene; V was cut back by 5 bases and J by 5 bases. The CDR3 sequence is CASSRTGDGRNTIYF. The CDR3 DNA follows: TGTGCCAGCAGTCGTACAGGGGATGGGCGAAACACCATATATTTT.

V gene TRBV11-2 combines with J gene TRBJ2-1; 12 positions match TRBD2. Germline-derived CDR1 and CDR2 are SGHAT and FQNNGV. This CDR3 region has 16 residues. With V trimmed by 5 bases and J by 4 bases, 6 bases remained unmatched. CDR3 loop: CASSPRLAGVYNEQFF. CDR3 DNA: TGTGCCAGCAGCCCGCGACTAGCGGGGGTTTACAATGAGCAGTTCTTC.

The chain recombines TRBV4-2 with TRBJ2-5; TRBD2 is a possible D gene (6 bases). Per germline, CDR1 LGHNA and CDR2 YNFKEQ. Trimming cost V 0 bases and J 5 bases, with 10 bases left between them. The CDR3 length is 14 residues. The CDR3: CASSQETREETQYF. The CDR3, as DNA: TGTGCCAGCAGCCAAGAGACCCGGGAGGAGACCCAGTACTTC.

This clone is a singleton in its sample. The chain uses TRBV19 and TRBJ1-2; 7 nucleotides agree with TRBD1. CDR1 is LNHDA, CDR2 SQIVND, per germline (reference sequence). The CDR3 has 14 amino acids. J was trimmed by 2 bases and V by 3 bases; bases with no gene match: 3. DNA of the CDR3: TGTGCCAGTAGTATGAAGACAGGGAACTATGGCTACACCTTC. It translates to CASSMKTGNYGYTF. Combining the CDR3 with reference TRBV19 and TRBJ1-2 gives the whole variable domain DGGITQSPKYLFRKEGQNVTLSCEQNLNHDAMYWYRQDPGQGLRLIYYSQIVNDFQKGDIAEGYSVSREKKESFPLTVTSAQKNPTAFYLCASSMKTGNYGYTFGSGTRLTVV.

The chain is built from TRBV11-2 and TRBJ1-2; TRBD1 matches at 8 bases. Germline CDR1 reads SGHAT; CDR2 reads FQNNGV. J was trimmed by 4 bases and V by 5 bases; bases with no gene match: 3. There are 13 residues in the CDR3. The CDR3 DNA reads TGTGCCAGCAGCCCGGACAGGGCCTATGGCTACACCTTC. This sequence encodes CASSPDRAYGYTF.

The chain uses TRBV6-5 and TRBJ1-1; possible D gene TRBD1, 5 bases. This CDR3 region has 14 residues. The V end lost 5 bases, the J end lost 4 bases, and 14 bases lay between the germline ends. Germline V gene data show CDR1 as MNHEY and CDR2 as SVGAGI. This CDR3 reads CASSLRRGGTEAFF. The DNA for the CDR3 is TGTGCCAGCAGTCTCCGGAGGGGAGGCACTGAAGCTTTCTTT.

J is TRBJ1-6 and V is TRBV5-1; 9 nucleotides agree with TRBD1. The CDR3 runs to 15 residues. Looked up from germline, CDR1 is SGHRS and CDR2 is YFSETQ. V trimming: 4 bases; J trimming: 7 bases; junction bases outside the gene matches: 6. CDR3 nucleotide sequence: TGCGCCAGCAGCGGTGGGACAGGGAAGAATTCACCCCTCCACTTT. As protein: CASSGGTGKNSPLHF.

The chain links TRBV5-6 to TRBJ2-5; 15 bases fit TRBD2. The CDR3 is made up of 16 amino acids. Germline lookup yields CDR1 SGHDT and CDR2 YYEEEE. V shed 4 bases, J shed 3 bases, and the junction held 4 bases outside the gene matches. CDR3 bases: TGTGCCAGCAGCGCTGGGACTAGCGGGAGGAAAGAGACCCAGTACTTC. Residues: CASSAGTSGRKETQYF.

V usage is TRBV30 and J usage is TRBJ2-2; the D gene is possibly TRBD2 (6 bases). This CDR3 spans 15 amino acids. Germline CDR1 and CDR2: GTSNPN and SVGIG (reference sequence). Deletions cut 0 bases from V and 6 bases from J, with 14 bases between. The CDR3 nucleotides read TGTGCCTGGAGTGTCCGGGGGAGTAGGGCCGGGGAGCTGTTTTTT. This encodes CAWSVRGSRAGELFF.

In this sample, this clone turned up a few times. The CDR3 sequence: CASSVTTSGRGGANVLTF. The DNA for the CDR3 is TGTGCCAGCAGCGTAACGACTAGCGGCCGAGGGGGGGCCAACGTCCTGACTTTC. The chain has TRBV9 and TRBJ2-6, with 9 bases lining up with TRBD2. Looked up from germline, CDR1 is SGDLS and CDR2 is YYNGEE. The V and J ends lost 1 base and 4 bases, in that order; junction bases with no gene match: 9. The CDR3 extends over 18 amino acids.

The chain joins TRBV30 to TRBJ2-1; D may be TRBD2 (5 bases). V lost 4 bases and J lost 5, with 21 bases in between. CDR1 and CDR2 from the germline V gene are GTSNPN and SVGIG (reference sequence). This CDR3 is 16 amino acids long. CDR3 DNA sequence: TGTGCCTGGAAGGGAGACACAAAATCCAACCACAATGAGCAGTTCTTC. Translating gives CAWKGDTKSNHNEQFF.

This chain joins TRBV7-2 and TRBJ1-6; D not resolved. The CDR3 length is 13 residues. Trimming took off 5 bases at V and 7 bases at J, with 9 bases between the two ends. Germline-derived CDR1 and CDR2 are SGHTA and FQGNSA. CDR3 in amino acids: CASSPPRNSPLHF. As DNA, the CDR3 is TGTGCCAGCAGCCCGCCCCGGAATTCACCCCTCCACTTT. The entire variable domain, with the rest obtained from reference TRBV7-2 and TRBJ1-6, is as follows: GAGVSQSPSNKVTEKGKDVELRCDPISGHTALYWYRQSLGQGLEFLIYFQGNSAPDKSGLPSDRFSAERTGGSVSTLTIQRTQQEDSAVYLCASSPPRNSPLHFGNGTRLTVT.

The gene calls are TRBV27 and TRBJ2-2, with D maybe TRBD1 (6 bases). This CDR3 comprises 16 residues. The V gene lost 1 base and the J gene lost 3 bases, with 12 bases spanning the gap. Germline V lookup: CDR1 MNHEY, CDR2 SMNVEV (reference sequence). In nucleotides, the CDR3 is TGTGCCAGCAGTTTATATGGGGGCGCCGACACCGGGGAGCTGTTTTTT. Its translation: CASSLYGGADTGELFF.

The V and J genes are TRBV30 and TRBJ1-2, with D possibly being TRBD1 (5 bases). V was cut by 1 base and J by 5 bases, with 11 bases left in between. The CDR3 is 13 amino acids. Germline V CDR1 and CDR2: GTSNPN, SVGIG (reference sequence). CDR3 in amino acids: CAWSAAGRYGYTF. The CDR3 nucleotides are TGTGCCTGGAGTGCGGCAGGGCGGTATGGCTACACCTTC.

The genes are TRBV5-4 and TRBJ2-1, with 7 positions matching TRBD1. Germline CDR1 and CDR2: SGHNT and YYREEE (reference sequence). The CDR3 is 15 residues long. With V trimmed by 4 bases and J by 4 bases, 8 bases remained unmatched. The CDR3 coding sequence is TGTGCCAGCAGCGTCGGGACAGAAACTTACAATGAGCAGTTCTTC. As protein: CASSVGTETYNEQFF.

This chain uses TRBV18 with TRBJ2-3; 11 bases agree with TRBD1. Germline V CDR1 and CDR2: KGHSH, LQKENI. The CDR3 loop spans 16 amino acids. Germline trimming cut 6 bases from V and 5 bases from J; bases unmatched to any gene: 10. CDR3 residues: CASSQRTGGGGDTQYF. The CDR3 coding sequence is TGTGCCAGCTCCCAAAGGACAGGGGGCGGAGGAGATACGCAGTATTTT.

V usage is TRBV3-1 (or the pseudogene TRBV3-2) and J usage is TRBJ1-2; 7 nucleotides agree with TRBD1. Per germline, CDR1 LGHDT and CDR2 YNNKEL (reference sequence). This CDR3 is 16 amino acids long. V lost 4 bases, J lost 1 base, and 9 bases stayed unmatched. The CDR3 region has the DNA TGTGCCAGCAGCCTCCTCGACAGGGCAAATAACTATGGCTACACCTTC. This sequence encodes CASSLLDRANNYGYTF.

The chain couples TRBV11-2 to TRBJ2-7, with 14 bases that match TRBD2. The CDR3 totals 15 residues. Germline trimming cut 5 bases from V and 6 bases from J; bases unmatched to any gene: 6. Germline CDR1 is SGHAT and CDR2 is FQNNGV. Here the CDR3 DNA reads TGTGCCAGCAGCCCGACTAGCGGGAGGGCCCTCGAGCAGTACTTC. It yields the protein CASSPTSGRALEQYF.

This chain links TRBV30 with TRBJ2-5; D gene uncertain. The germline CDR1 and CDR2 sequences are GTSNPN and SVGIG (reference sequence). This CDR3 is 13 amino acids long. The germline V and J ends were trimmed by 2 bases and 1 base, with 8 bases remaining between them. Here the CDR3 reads CAWSYGFQETQYF. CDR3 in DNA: TGTGCCTGGAGTTACGGTTTCCAAGAGACCCAGTACTTC.